The 4 T cell receptor beta chains below were found in one sample sequenced in a study of tumor-infiltrating lymphocytes in primary liver carcinoma. It was unsorted whole blood that yielded blood RNA, and germline DNA was also extracted. With a constant-region primer, TCR beta cDNA was made from 400 to 550 ng of total RNA. What produced the TCR beta libraries was three nested multiplex PCR rounds using slightly modified ARM-PCR. Researchers ran the first two PCR rounds for ten to eleven cycles each with TRBV1-TRBV30 forward primers and a C-beta reverse primer. TCRdb itself ran the multiplex PCR reads through MiXCR, one entry per CDR3 protein. The sample gives 320,000 or so distinct CDR3 sequences, about 62% of which show up once; about 9.4% is in the top ten. Sequencing input: peripheral blood. All receptors derive from a man between 40 and 49 years old with primary liver carcinoma and hepatitis B virus infection.

This clonotype was found a few times. This may be a read error, as it is one base from a much larger clone. The chain links TRBV6-5 to TRBJ2-2; 8 bases fit TRBD2. The CDR3 length is 15 residues. Germline V lookup: CDR1 MNHEY, CDR2 SVGAGI. The CDR3 reads CANSLGLANTGELFF. The CDR3 nucleotides read TGTGCCAACAGTTTGGGACTAGCGAACACCGGGGAGCTGTTTTTT.

This clonotype occurred many times. The chain is built from TRBV14 and TRBJ2-1; D is uncertain. The germline V gene has CDR1 SGHDN and CDR2 FVKESK. The CDR3 covers 16 residues. V lost 0 bases, J lost 3 bases, and 12 bases lay in between. Here the CDR3 DNA reads TGTGCCAGCAGCCAAGAAGGCACTATGGGCTACAATGAGCAGTTCTTC. It specifies CASSQEGTMGYNEQFF.

As DNA, the CDR3 is TGTGCCAGTAGGAGGACAGCTAGCGGGAGTCAGAACACCGGGGAGCTGTTTTTT. This translates into CASRRTASGSQNTGELFF. The gene calls are TRBV14 and TRBJ2-2, with 10 bases lining up with TRBD2. V dropped 9 bases and J dropped 1; count of bases not matched to a gene: 14. The CDR3 is made up of 18 amino acids. The germline CDR1 and CDR2 sequences are SGHDN and FVKESK.

This sequence joins TRBV6-1 and TRBJ2-5, with 7 bases that match TRBD1. V shed 6 bases and J 2 bases; nucleotides not matched to a gene: 3. This CDR3 has 13 amino acids. In germline, CDR1 is MNHNS, CDR2 SASEGT. The CDR3 loop reads CASRRQGQETQYF. The CDR3 bases are TGTGCCAGCAGAAGACAGGGTCAAGAGACCCAGTACTTC.